The 10 T cell receptor beta chains reported below all come from one sample, sequenced in a study of cytomegalovirus exposure and HLA in healthy donors. PCR amplification relied on 60 Vbeta primers (plus 13 Jbeta primers). The method was immunoSEQ multiplex PCR; TCRdb's version includes in-frame clones alone and lacks a portion of them. The sample yields around 190,000 clones, 70% to 80% seen once. Material: PBMCs. These receptors came from a woman aged 25-40 years in good health and CMV-seronegative.

The CDR3 DNA sequence: TGTGCCAGCAGTGTTCTGGCAGGGGGTTTCTACGAGCAGTACTTC. Translating gives CASSVLAGGFYEQYF. The J gene is TRBJ2-7, the V gene TRBV2, with TRBD1 matching 7 bases. V dropped 4 bases and J dropped 3; count of bases not matched to a gene: 9. Germline V CDR1 and CDR2: SNHLY, FYNNEI. The length of the CDR3 is 15 residues.

This chain uses TRBV5-1 with TRBJ2-2; D gene unclear. Germline V CDR1 and CDR2: SGHRS, YFSETQ. The CDR3 runs to 14 residues. The V end was cut by 3 bases, the J end by 5 bases, with 11 bases between. CDR3 DNA: TGCGCCAGCAGCTCGAATAGTGGTACCGGGGAGCTGTTTTTT. This translates into CASSSNSGTGELFF. Drawing the rest from reference TRBV5-1 and TRBJ2-2, the complete variable domain is KAGVTQTPRYLIKTRGQQVTLSCSPISGHRSVSWYQQTPGQGLQFLFEYFSETQRNKGNFPGRFSGRQFSNSRSEMNVSTLELGDSALYLCASSSNSGTGELFFGEGSRLTVL.

This clone was seen a few times. The chain has TRBV7-9 and TRBJ1-1, with D hard to call. Deletions cut 8 bases from V and 7 bases from J, with 17 bases between. Germline V gene lookup returns CDR1 SEHNR and CDR2 FQNEAQ (reference sequence). This CDR3 comprises 13 residues. The CDR3 sequence is CASLLALGGEAFF. In DNA, the CDR3 is TGTGCCAGCCTCCTGGCTCTTGGAGGTGAAGCTTTCTTT.

This clone appeared a few times. The chain has TRBV6-1 and TRBJ1-1; D may be TRBD1 (6 bases). CDR1 and CDR2 from the germline V gene are MNHNS and SASEGT. The CDR3 spans 15 residues. Trimming took 2 bases from V and 10 from J, leaving 20 bases between them. This chain's CDR3 is CASSELGGGRGVAFF. The CDR3 DNA is TGTGCCAGCAGTGAACTCGGGGGGGGCAGGGGAGTAGCTTTCTTT.

The chain is built from TRBV13 and TRBJ2-7, with unresolved D. The germline gives CDR1 PRHDT, CDR2 FYEKMQ (reference sequence). The ends were cut back, 5 bases at V and 0 bases at J, with 14 bases in the middle. The CDR3 sequence is 15 residues long. DNA for the CDR3: TGTGCCAGCAGCCACTCCGGTAAAAGCTCCTACGAGCAGTACTTC. Encoded protein: CASSHSGKSSYEQYF.

The chain recombines TRBV15 with TRBJ2-3; D unclear. The CDR3 contains 11 residues. Germline CDR1 and CDR2: LNHNV and YYDKDF (reference sequence). The germline V and J ends were trimmed by 8 bases and 1 base, with 4 bases remaining between them. The CDR3 sequence: CATRGTDTQYF. CDR3 in DNA: TGTGCCACCCGTGGCACAGATACGCAGTATTTT. Supplemented by reference TRBV15 and TRBJ2-3, the full variable domain reads DAMVIQNPRYQVTQFGKPVTLSCSQTLNHNVMYWYQQKSSQAPKLLFHYYDKDFNNEADTPDNFQSRRPNTSFCFLDIRSPGLGDTAMYLCATRGTDTQYFGPGTRLTVL.

This chain links TRBV6-5 with TRBJ1-2, with D possibly being TRBD1 (5 bases). The CDR3 is 16 amino acids. Germline V gene data show CDR1 as MNHEY and CDR2 as SVGAGI. V lost 0 bases to trimming and J lost 4 bases, with 15 bases between them. The CDR3 spells CASSYSSGDGGYGYTF. CDR3 sequence (DNA): TGTGCCAGCAGTTACTCATCGGGGGACGGCGGCTATGGCTACACCTTC.

The gene calls are TRBV11-2 and TRBJ2-4; 8 bases match TRBD1. V trimming: 2 bases; J trimming: 5 bases; junction bases outside the gene matches: 8. The length of the CDR3 is 16 residues. Germline CDR1 and CDR2: SGHAT and FQNNGV. DNA for the CDR3: TGTGCCAGCAGCTTACGTTGGCAGGGGGCTGAAAACATTCAGTACTTC. Translated, it gives CASSLRWQGAENIQYF.

This sequence joins TRBV5-8 and TRBJ2-7; the D gene is possibly TRBD2 (5 bases). Deletions cut 2 bases from V and 0 bases from J, with 12 bases between. The CDR3 is 15 amino acids. Germline V gene data show CDR1 as SGHTS and CDR2 as YDEGEE. The CDR3 spells CASSFRQRPSYEQYF. CDR3 DNA sequence: TGTGCCAGCAGCTTTCGTCAGCGGCCCTCCTACGAGCAGTACTTC.

Worth noting for this clone: The junction departs from the called germline gene at one end, perhaps through a read error. CDR3 DNA sequence: TGTGCCAGCAGCTTGGAAGGGGGTAACTATGGCTACCCCTTC. This sequence encodes CASSLEGGNYGYPF. The J gene is TRBJ1-2, the V gene TRBV5-6, with D possibly being TRBD1 (6 bases). The CDR3 is 14 amino acids. The V gene's germline CDR1 is SGHDT and CDR2 YYEEEE. The complete variable domain, with remaining parts taken from reference TRBV5-6 and TRBJ1-2, reads DAGVTQSPTHLIKTRGQQVTLRCSPKSGHDTVSWYQQALGQGPQFIFQYYEEEERQRGNFPDRFSGHQFPNYSSELNVNALLLGDSALYLCASSLEGGNYGYPFGSGTRLTVV.